Listed here are 27 T cell receptor beta chains from one sample, sequenced in a study of cytomegalovirus exposure and HLA in healthy donors. The study ran its PCR with 60 Vbeta and 13 Jbeta primers. Here immunoSEQ multiplex PCR was the method, and the copy in TCRdb shows in-frame clones only, minus some. The sample records around 120,000 clones, around a tenth being singletons. Sequenced input: PBMCs. The receptor set was obtained from a man aged 30 to 39 in good health and CMV-seronegative.

This clone came up a few times. The chain is built from TRBV9 and TRBJ1-1; a weak D match, TRBD1 (5 bases). The germline V gene has CDR1 SGDLS and CDR2 YYNGEE. CDR3 length: 12 amino acids. V was cut by 6 bases and J by 10 bases, with 16 bases left in between. CDR3 nucleotide sequence: TGTGCCAGCACGTCGGTGGGCGGGGCAGCTTTCTTT. Protein product: CASTSVGGAAFF.

This clone turned up a few times. The V gene is TRBV18, the J gene TRBJ1-2, with unresolved D. Looked up from germline, CDR1 is KGHSH and CDR2 is LQKENI. The CDR3 loop spans 14 amino acids. V was trimmed by 2 bases and J by 6 bases, leaving 13 bases between them. Here the CDR3 reads CASSPWGVGDGYTF. DNA for the CDR3: TGTGCCAGCTCACCATGGGGTGTGGGAGATGGCTACACCTTC. Together with reference TRBV18 and TRBJ1-2, the CDR3 gives the full variable domain: NAGVMQNPRHLVRRRGQEARLRCSPMKGHSHVYWYRQLPEEGLKFMVYLQKENIIDESGMPKERFSAEFPKEGPSILRIQQVVRGDSAAYFCASSPWGVGDGYTFGSGTRLTVV.

CDR3 region: CAWSVREGRSNEQFF. The CDR3, as DNA: TGTGCCTGGAGTGTAAGGGAGGGCCGATCCAATGAGCAGTTCTTC. The chain recombines TRBV30 with TRBJ2-1; 7 bases fit TRBD2. Germline V gives CDR1 GTSNPN, CDR2 SVGIG (reference sequence). The CDR3 is 15 amino acids. V shed 0 bases, J shed 6 bases, and the junction held 8 bases outside the gene matches.

The chain joins TRBV19 to TRBJ2-7, with 7 bases that match TRBD1. The CDR3 is 18 amino acids. V trimming: 2 bases; J trimming: 0 bases; junction bases outside the gene matches: 13. Germline CDR1 LNHDA, CDR2 SQIVND (reference sequence). As DNA, the CDR3 is TGTGCCAGTAGTATAAATTTGGGACAGCCTCCGAGCTCCTACGAGCAGTACTTC. Its protein is CASSINLGQPPSSYEQYF.

V gene TRBV28 combines with J gene TRBJ1-4; maybe TRBD1 (6 bases). Looked up from germline, CDR1 is MDHEN and CDR2 is SYDVKM. The CDR3 contains 12 residues. Trimming took off 9 bases at V and 8 bases at J, with 13 bases between the two ends. CDR3 coding DNA: TGTGCCAGTACAGGGCACCCCGAAAAACTGTTTTTT. Translating gives CASTGHPEKLFF.

This clone was observed a handful of times. V usage is TRBV2 and J usage is TRBJ2-2, with 9 positions matching TRBD1. V lost 7 bases and J lost 5; bases outside the gene matches: 5. CDR3 length: 14 residues. The germline gives CDR1 SNHLY, CDR2 FYNNEI. CDR3 DNA sequence: TGTGCCAGCACAAGGACAGGGGAGACCGGGGAGCTGTTTTTT. Its translation: CASTRTGETGELFF.

This clone was counted between two and nine times. This sequence joins TRBV2 and TRBJ1-1; D remains unclear. Germline V gene lookup returns CDR1 SNHLY and CDR2 FYNNEI. The CDR3 covers 14 residues. V lost 2 bases and J 5 bases, leaving 12 bases between the germline ends. The CDR3 nucleotides read TGTGCCAGCAGTGAACTGGCAGGTCGGACTGAAGCTTTCTTT. Translation gives CASSELAGRTEAFF. Looking up the rest from reference TRBV2 and TRBJ1-1 gives the full variable domain: EPEVTQTPSHQVTQMGQEVILRCVPISNHLYFYWYRQILGQKVEFLVSFYNNEISEKSEIFDDQFSVERPDGSNFTLKIRSTKLEDSAMYFCASSELAGRTEAFFGQGTRLTVV.

The table lists this clone with a few counts. The chain recombines TRBV7-9 with TRBJ2-2; maybe TRBD2 (6 bases). Trimming pared 5 bases from V and 4 bases from J, leaving 20 bases between. Germline V CDR1 and CDR2: SEHNR, FQNEAQ (reference sequence). The CDR3 extends over 17 amino acids. The CDR3 DNA follows: TGTGCCAGCAGCCTAGAAACGGGAGTGATGGGCACCGGGGAGCTGTTTTTT. It is translated as CASSLETGVMGTGELFF.

The chain is built from TRBV19 and TRBJ2-1; 7 bases map to TRBD2. This CDR3 spans 18 amino acids. Per the germline V gene, CDR1 is LNHDA and CDR2 is SQIVND (reference sequence). With 6 bases clipped from V and 9 bases from J, the junction kept 23 bases outside the gene matches. CDR3 in DNA: TGTGCCAGTAGACCAGCCGGGGGGAGATCCATATTTAACAGTGAGCAGTTCTTC. Its protein is CASRPAGGRSIFNSEQFF.

In this sample, this clone turned up a few times. The rearrangement uses TRBV5-4 and TRBJ2-7; the match to TRBD1 covers 10 bases. This CDR3 region has 13 residues. Trimming at V came to 10 bases and at J to 3 bases, leaving 7 bases not matched to a gene. The V gene's germline CDR1 is SGHNT and CDR2 YYREEE (reference sequence). In DNA, the CDR3 is TGTGCCGGGGGGGACAGGGGCCTCTACGAGCAGTACTTC. Its protein product is CAGGDRGLYEQYF.

The sample holds a few counts of this clone. The rearrangement links TRBV19 to TRBJ1-4, with TRBD1 matching over 11 bases. Germline V gene sequence: CDR1 LNHDA, CDR2 SQIVND (reference sequence). The CDR3 is 17 residues long. J gave up 0 bases and V 6 bases, and 6 bases lay outside the gene matches. In nucleotides, the CDR3 is TGTGCCAGTAGCCAGGGACAGGGGGAACCAACTAATGAAAAACTGTTTTTT. Encoded protein: CASSQGQGEPTNEKLFF.

This clone has only a few counts. This chain links TRBV7-7 with TRBJ2-7; TRBD1 matches 8 bases. CDR1 is SSHAT, CDR2 FNYEAQ, per germline (reference sequence). This CDR3 is built from 14 residues. The CDR3 sequence: CASSRDRSSYEQYF. CDR3 in DNA: TGTGCTAGTTCACGGGACAGGAGCTCCTACGAGCAGTACTTC.

This clone was seen only a few times. This sequence joins TRBV4-1 and TRBJ2-5, with 7 bases matching TRBD1. The CDR3 is 13 amino acids. Germline lookup yields CDR1 MGHRA and CDR2 YSYEKL. Losses at the gene ends were 5 bases for V and 3 bases for J; bases not matched to a gene: 3. The CDR3 spells CASSYDREETQYF. The CDR3 nucleotides are TGCGCCAGCAGCTACGACAGGGAAGAGACCCAGTACTTC.

This clone came up a few times. J is TRBJ2-7 and V is TRBV5-1; TRBD2 agrees at 9 bases. V lost 0 bases, J lost 2 bases, and 6 bases stayed unmatched. Germline V lookup: CDR1 SGHRS, CDR2 YFSETQ. The CDR3 totals 16 residues. CDR3 amino acids: CASSLVPSGTTYEQYF. Here the CDR3 DNA reads TGCGCCAGCAGCTTGGTCCCTAGCGGGACTACCTACGAGCAGTACTTC.

The sample holds a few counts of this clone. The chain uses TRBV29-1 and TRBJ2-5, with 8 bases aligning to TRBD1. The CDR3 has 12 amino acids. The J segment lost 4 bases and the V segment lost 6 bases, leaving 4 bases of the junction unmatched. Looked up from germline, CDR1 is SQVTM and CDR2 is ANQGSEA. The CDR3 here is CSVGTGGETQYF. CDR3 nucleotide sequence: TGCAGCGTGGGAACAGGGGGAGAGACCCAGTACTTC.

This clone was picked up a small number of times. The chain recombines TRBV7-8 with TRBJ2-1; 7 bases agree with TRBD2. Germline V gene sequence: CDR1 SGHVS, CDR2 FQNEAQ. V was pared by 1 base and J by 10 bases, with 10 bases of the junction left unmatched. This CDR3 spans 15 amino acids. In DNA, the CDR3 is TGTGCCAGCAGCTTAGAAGAGGGAGGGATAACCGAGCAGTTCTTC. Encoded protein: CASSLEEGGITEQFF.

A single count supports this clone. A read error likely explains this, since a far larger clone differs by one base. The chain combines TRBV28 with TRBJ1-5, with a tentative D call TRBD1 (6 bases). Germline V gives CDR1 MDHEN, CDR2 SYDVKM. V was clipped by 5 bases and J by 8 bases, with 25 bases between them. The length of the CDR3 is 17 residues. CDR3 in amino acids: CASSDHPPGHFSEPQHF. The DNA for the CDR3 is TGTGCCAGCAGTGACCACCCCCCGGGACACTTTTCGGAGCCCCAGCATTTT. Filled out from reference TRBV28 and TRBJ1-5, the complete variable domain reads DVKVTQSSRYLVKRTGEKVFLECVQDMDHENMFWYRQDPGLGLRLIYFSYDVKMKEKGDIPEGYSVSREKKERFSLILESASTNQTSMYLCASSDHPPGHFSEPQHFGDGTRLSIL.

The chain combines TRBV6-4 with TRBJ2-2; D unclear. V was clipped by 0 bases and J by 5 bases, with 4 bases between them. Germline V lookup: CDR1 MRHNA, CDR2 SNTAGT. The CDR3 loop spans 13 amino acids. In DNA form, the CDR3 reads TGTGCCAGCAGTGACTCCGGGACCGGGGAGCTGTTTTTT. This encodes CASSDSGTGELFF.

This clone was picked up a small number of times. V gene TRBV28 combines with J gene TRBJ2-5; weak D call: TRBD1 (6 bases). V was cut by 2 bases and J by 1 base, with 14 bases left in between. CDR3 length: 16 residues. Germline values: CDR1 MDHEN, CDR2 SYDVKM. CDR3 in amino acids: CASSLGVWTAQETQYF. In DNA, the CDR3 is TGTGCCAGCAGTTTAGGAGTGTGGACAGCCCAAGAGACCCAGTACTTC.

This clone turned up a few times. The chain uses TRBV9 and TRBJ2-7; TRBD2 matches 7 bases. Germline V gene sequence: CDR1 SGDLS, CDR2 YYNGEE. The CDR3 length is 14 residues. V lost 2 bases to trimming and J lost 5 bases; unmatched junction nucleotides: 7. CDR3 bases: TGTGCCAGCAGCGTCCATGGCGGGAGAGACGAGCAGTACTTC. The encoded protein is CASSVHGGRDEQYF.

There are a few counts of this clone. In DNA, the CDR3 is TGTGCCAGCAGTTTACCTAGCGGGAATATCGGGGAGCTGTTTTTT. Protein product: CASSLPSGNIGELFF. The V gene is TRBV28, the J gene TRBJ2-2, with 9 bases identical to TRBD2. Trimming at V came to 2 bases and at J to 7 bases, leaving 5 bases not matched to a gene. Germline loops: CDR1 MDHEN, CDR2 SYDVKM. This CDR3 region has 15 residues.

This clone was counted between two and nine times. This sequence joins TRBV5-1 and TRBJ2-7, with TRBD1 identical over 7 bases. V trimming: 4 bases; J trimming: 2 bases; junction bases outside the gene matches: 6. There are 14 residues in the CDR3. Germline CDR1 reads SGHRS; CDR2 reads YFSETQ. CDR3 sequence: CASSTGAPAYEQYF. CDR3 sequence (DNA): TGCGCCAGCAGCACAGGGGCCCCGGCCTACGAGCAGTACTTC. The variable domain in full, with the rest retrieved from reference TRBV5-1 and TRBJ2-7, is KAGVTQTPRYLIKTRGQQVTLSCSPISGHRSVSWYQQTPGQGLQFLFEYFSETQRNKGNFPGRFSGRQFSNSRSEMNVSTLELGDSALYLCASSTGAPAYEQYFGPGTRLTVT.

This clone showed up just a few times. The J gene is TRBJ2-7, the V gene TRBV30, with D maybe TRBD1 (6 bases). The CDR3 sequence is 12 residues long. Per germline, CDR1 GTSNPN and CDR2 SVGIG (reference sequence). The V end was cut by 5 bases, the J end by 4 bases, with 12 bases between. The CDR3 DNA is TGTGCCTGGGAGGTCGGACAGTACGAGCAGTACTTC. It codes for CAWEVGQYEQYF.

This chain links TRBV29-1 with TRBJ1-1; D possibly corresponds to TRBD1 (6 bases). Trimming took 5 bases from V and 2 from J, leaving 12 bases between them. The CDR3 is 13 amino acids. Looked up from germline, CDR1 is SQVTM and CDR2 is ANQGSEA. CDR3 nucleotides: TGCAGCGTTAGAGGACAGACCAACACTGAAGCTTTCTTT. Amino acid sequence: CSVRGQTNTEAFF.

The chain is built from TRBV29-1 and TRBJ1-4, with D maybe TRBD1 (5 bases). Germline CDR1 reads SQVTM; CDR2 reads ANQGSEA. The ends were cut back, 7 bases at V and 0 bases at J, with 15 bases in the middle. The CDR3 consists of 15 residues. The CDR3 reads CSAGGVSATNEKLFF. CDR3 DNA: TGCAGCGCTGGGGGGGTCTCGGCAACTAATGAAAAACTGTTTTTT.

This clone was detected a few times. This sequence joins TRBV2 and TRBJ1-2, with D possibly TRBD1 on 6 matching bases. Looked up from germline, CDR1 is SNHLY and CDR2 is FYNNEI. The CDR3 totals 13 residues. V shed 5 bases and J shed 5 bases, with 12 bases lying between them. The CDR3 nucleotides read TGTGCCAGCAGTAGTGGACAGAAGTATGGCTACACCTTC. It translates to CASSSGQKYGYTF.

This clone was found a few times. This chain connects TRBV5-1 to TRBJ1-6; no clear D gene. Germline V gene sequence: CDR1 SGHRS, CDR2 YFSETQ. This CDR3 region has 17 residues. Between the trimmed V and J ends, which lost 0 bases and 5 bases, there was a span of 15 bases. The CDR3 DNA is TGCGCCAGCAGCTTGGCCGGGGTCGGAGGCCATAATTCACCCCTCCACTTT. Translated: CASSLAGVGGHNSPLHF.